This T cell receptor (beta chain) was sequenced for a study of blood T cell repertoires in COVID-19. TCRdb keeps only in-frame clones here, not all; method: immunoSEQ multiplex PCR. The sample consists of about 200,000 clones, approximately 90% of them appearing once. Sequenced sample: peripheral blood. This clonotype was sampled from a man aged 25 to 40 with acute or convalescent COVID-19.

In DNA, the CDR3 is TGCGCCAGCAGCTTGGCCTCCGGGACAGGGGGTTCACCCCTCCACTTT. Encoded protein: CASSLASGTGGSPLHF. The gene calls are TRBV5-1 and TRBJ1-6, with 11 bases matching TRBD1. The length of the CDR3 is 16 residues. CDR1 is SGHRS, CDR2 YFSETQ, per germline. V shed 0 bases and J 9 bases; nucleotides not matched to a gene: 5.